The 5 T cell receptor beta chains reported below all come from one sample, sequenced in a study of CD4 T cells in relation to SARS-CoV-2 and coronaviruses. The data were produced by immunoSEQ multiplex PCR, yet TCRdb's version contains in-frame clones alone and is incomplete. The sample includes about 60,000 clones, roughly 93% of them seen just once. Before the COVID-19 pandemic, during about 2010-2018, CD4+ T cells were taken from unexposed donors. The sequencing input was naive CD4+ T cells from PBMCs. As for subset: naive CD4+ T cells isolated by negative enrichment. Receptors were obtained from a human donor in good health.

The V call is TRBV5-1, the J call TRBJ2-2, with 15 bases matching TRBD2. The CDR3 is 19 residues long. Germline V gene lookup returns CDR1 SGHRS and CDR2 YFSETQ. J was trimmed by 1 base and V by 5 bases; bases with no gene match: 9. DNA of the CDR3: TGCGCCAGCAGACCCGAACCGGGACTAGCGGGAGGGAACACCGGGGAGCTGTTTTTT. Translating gives CASRPEPGLAGGNTGELFF.

The chain couples TRBV28 to TRBJ1-5; D uncertain. Germline loops: CDR1 MDHEN, CDR2 SYDVKM. The CDR3 contains 12 residues. V dropped 4 bases and J dropped 7 bases, with 8 bases sitting between them. CDR3 sequence: CASSSGPQPQHF. DNA of the CDR3: TGTGCCAGCAGTTCCGGGCCCCAGCCCCAGCATTTT.

The chain employs TRBV5-1 and TRBJ2-7; maybe TRBD1 (5 bases). CDR3 length: 12 amino acids. V was trimmed by 2 bases and J by 5 bases, leaving 8 bases between them. Germline V gene sequence: CDR1 SGHRS, CDR2 YFSETQ. As DNA, the CDR3 is TGCGCCAGCAGCTTTCAGGGAAACGAGCAGTACTTC. Its translation: CASSFQGNEQYF.

This clone was seen a handful of times. The J gene is TRBJ2-3, the V gene TRBV28; TRBD2 matches at 11 bases. Per germline, CDR1 MDHEN and CDR2 SYDVKM. This CDR3 has 18 residues. Losses at the gene ends were 3 bases for V and 0 bases for J; bases not matched to a gene: 8. In nucleotides, the CDR3 is TGTGCCAGCAGTTTTTATAGCGGGAGGGCTTCTAGCACAGATACGCAGTATTTT. Encoded protein: CASSFYSGRASSTDTQYF. The full variable domain, rest sourced from reference TRBV28 and TRBJ2-3, is DVKVTQSSRYLVKRTGEKVFLECVQDMDHENMFWYRQDPGLGLRLIYFSYDVKMKEKGDIPEGYSVSREKKERFSLILESASTNQTSMYLCASSFYSGRASSTDTQYFGPGTRLTVL.

In DNA form, the CDR3 reads TGTGCCAGCAGCGTAGGAGCTAGCGGGGGGGGGACAGATACGCAGTATTTT. Protein product: CASSVGASGGGTDTQYF. The V gene is TRBV9, the J gene TRBJ2-3; 12 nucleotides match TRBD2. The CDR3 totals 17 residues. V shed 0 bases and J 3 bases; nucleotides not matched to a gene: 5. Germline V gene data show CDR1 as SGDLS and CDR2 as YYNGEE.